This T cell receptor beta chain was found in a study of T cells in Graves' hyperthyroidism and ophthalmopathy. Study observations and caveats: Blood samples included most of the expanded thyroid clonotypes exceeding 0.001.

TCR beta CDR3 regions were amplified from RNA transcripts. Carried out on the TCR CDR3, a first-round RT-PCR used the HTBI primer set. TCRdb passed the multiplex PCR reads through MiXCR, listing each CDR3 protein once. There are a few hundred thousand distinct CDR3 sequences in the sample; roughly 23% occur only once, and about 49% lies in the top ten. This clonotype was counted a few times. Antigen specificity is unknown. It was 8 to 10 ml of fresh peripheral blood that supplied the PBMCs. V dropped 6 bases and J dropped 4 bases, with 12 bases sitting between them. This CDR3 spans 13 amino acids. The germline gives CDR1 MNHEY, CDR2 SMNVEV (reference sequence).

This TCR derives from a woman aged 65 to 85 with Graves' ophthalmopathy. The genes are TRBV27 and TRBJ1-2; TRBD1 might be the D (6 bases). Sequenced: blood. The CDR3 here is CASRPGTSYGYTF. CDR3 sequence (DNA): TGTGCCAGCAGACCCGGGACAAGCTATGGCTACACCTTC.